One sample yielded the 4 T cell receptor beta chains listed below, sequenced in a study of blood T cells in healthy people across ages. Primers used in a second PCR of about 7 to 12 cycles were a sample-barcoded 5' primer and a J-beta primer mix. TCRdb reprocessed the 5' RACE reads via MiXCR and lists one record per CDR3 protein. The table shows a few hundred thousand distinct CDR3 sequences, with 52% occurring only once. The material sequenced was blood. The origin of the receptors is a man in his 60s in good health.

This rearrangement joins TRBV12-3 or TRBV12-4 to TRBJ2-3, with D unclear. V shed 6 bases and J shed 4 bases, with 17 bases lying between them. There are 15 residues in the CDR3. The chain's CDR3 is CASSRSRSRADTQYF. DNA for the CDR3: TGTGCCAGCAGCCGAAGCAGATCCAGAGCAGATACGCAGTATTTT.

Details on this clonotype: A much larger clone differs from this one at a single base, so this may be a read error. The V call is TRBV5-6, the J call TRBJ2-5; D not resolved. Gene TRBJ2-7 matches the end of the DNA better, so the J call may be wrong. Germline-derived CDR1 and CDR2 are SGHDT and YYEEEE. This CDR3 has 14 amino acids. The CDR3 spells CASGLVRSLGEQYF. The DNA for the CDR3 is TGTGCCAGCGGCTTGGTTAGGTCCTTGGGCGAGCAGTACTTC.

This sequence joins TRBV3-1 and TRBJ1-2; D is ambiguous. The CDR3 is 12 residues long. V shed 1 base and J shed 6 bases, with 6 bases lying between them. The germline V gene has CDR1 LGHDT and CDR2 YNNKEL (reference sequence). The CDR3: CASSQASDGYTF. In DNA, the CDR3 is TGTGCCAGCAGCCAAGCCTCGGATGGCTACACCTTC.

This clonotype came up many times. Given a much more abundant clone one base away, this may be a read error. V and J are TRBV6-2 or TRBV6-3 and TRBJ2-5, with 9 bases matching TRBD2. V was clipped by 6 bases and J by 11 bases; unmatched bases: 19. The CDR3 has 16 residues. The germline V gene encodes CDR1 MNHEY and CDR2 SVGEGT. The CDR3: CASRPGGSGRGNEQYF. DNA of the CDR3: TGTGCCAGCAGACCCGGTGGTAGCGGGAGAGGTAATGAGCAGTACTTC.